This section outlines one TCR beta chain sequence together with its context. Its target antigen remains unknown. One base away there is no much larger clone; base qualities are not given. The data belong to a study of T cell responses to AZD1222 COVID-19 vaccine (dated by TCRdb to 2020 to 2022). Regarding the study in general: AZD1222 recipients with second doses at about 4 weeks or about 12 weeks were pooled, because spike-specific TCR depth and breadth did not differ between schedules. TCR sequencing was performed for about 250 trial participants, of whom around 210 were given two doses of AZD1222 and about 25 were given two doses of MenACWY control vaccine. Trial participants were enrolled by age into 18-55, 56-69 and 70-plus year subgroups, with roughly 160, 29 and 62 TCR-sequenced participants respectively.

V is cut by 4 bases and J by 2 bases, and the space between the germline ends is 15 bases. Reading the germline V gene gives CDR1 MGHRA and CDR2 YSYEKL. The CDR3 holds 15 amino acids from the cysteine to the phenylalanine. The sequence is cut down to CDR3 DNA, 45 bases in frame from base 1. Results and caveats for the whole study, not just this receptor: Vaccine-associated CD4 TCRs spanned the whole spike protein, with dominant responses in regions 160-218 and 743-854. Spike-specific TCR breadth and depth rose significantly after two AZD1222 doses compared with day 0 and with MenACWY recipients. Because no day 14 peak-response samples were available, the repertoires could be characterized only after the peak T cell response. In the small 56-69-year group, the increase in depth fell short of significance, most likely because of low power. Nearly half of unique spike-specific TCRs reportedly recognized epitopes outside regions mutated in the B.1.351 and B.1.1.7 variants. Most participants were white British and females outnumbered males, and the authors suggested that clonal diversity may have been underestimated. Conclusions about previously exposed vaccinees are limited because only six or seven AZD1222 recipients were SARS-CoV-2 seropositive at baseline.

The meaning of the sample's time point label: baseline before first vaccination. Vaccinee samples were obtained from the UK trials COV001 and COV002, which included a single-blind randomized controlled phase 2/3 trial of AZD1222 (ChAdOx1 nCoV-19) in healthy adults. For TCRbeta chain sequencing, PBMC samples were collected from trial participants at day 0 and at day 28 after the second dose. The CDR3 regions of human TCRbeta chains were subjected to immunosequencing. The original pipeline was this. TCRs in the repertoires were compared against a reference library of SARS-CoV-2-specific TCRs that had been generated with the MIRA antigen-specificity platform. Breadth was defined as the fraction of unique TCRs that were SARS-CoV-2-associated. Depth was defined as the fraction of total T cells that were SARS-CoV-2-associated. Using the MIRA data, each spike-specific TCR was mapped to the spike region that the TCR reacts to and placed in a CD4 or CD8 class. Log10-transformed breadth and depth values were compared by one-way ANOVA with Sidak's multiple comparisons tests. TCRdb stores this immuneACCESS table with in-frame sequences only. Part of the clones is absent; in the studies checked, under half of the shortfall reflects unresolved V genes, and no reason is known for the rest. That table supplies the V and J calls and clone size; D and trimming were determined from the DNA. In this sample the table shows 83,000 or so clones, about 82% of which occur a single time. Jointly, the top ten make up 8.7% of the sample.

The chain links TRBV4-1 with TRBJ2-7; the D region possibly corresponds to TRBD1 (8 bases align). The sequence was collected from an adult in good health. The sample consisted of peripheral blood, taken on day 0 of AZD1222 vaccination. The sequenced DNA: TGCGCCAGCAGCCCCGGGGGGACAGGACCCTACGAGCAGTACTTC. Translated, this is CASSPGGTGPYEQYF.